One and the same sample provided the 13 T cell receptor beta chains below, sequenced in a study of beta chain features in type 1 diabetes. As every portion of the isolated RNA was reverse transcribed, the sequencing read expressed TCRB transcripts. Sequencing used immunoSEQ multiplex PCR; TCRdb keeps in-frame clones, though not all of them. The sample shows 390,000 or so clones, about 15% of them seen only once. Sequencing was done on a sample of naive CD4+ T cells from blood. Receptors were obtained from a man younger than 40 in good health.

This sequence joins TRBV5-6 and TRBJ2-6; 14 bases match TRBD2. Looked up from germline, CDR1 is SGHDT and CDR2 is YYEEEE. V was clipped by 4 bases and J by 1 base; unmatched bases: 7. CDR3 length: 19 residues. Here the CDR3 reads CASSPGLAGDSSGANVLTF. The DNA for the CDR3 is TGTGCCAGCAGCCCGGGACTAGCGGGGGATAGTTCTGGGGCCAACGTCCTGACTTTC. Drawing the rest from reference TRBV5-6 and TRBJ2-6, the complete variable domain is DAGVTQSPTHLIKTRGQQVTLRCSPKSGHDTVSWYQQALGQGPQFIFQYYEEEERQRGNFPDRFSGHQFPNYSSELNVNALLLGDSALYLCASSPGLAGDSSGANVLTFGAGSRLTVL.

This chain connects TRBV7-2 to TRBJ2-3; 8 positions match TRBD2. CDR1 is SGHTA, CDR2 FQGNSA, per germline. Losses at the gene ends were 5 bases for V and 12 bases for J; bases not matched to a gene: 10. This CDR3 region has 13 residues. The CDR3 DNA reads as TGTGCCAGCAGCCCAACGGGGGGGCCTTCACAGTATTTT. Residues: CASSPTGGPSQYF.

The chain couples TRBV2 to TRBJ1-4; D is possibly TRBD1 (5 bases). Germline CDR1 is SNHLY and CDR2 is FYNNEI. Trimming removed 6 bases from V and 6 bases from J, with 17 bases in between. The CDR3 extends over 15 amino acids. CDR3 amino acids: CASRSYGGTDEKLFF. The CDR3 DNA reads as TGTGCCAGCAGGAGCTATGGGGGAACGGATGAAAAACTGTTTTTT.

The CDR3 DNA follows: TGTGCCTGGATAGAGTGGGGGTACAATGAGCAGTTCTTC. Translated, it gives CAWIEWGYNEQFF. The V call is TRBV30, the J call TRBJ2-1; perhaps D is TRBD1 or TRBD2 (5 bases each). The CDR3 length is 13 residues. Looked up from germline, CDR1 is GTSNPN and CDR2 is SVGIG (reference sequence). Deletions cut 4 bases from V and 4 bases from J, with 11 bases between.

This clone was seen a few times. The V and J genes are TRBV30 and TRBJ1-1; no clear D gene. V lost 0 bases and J 2 bases, leaving 4 bases between the germline ends. This CDR3 spans 12 amino acids. CDR1 is GTSNPN and CDR2 is SVGIG in the germline V gene (reference sequence). The CDR3 reads CAWSVVNTEAFF. CDR3 in DNA: TGTGCCTGGAGTGTAGTAAACACTGAAGCTTTCTTT.

The chain couples TRBV30 to TRBJ2-3; D is uncertain. The CDR3 covers 15 residues. The germline V and J ends were trimmed by 3 bases and 3 bases, with 16 bases remaining between them. CDR1 is GTSNPN, CDR2 SVGIG, per germline (reference sequence). The CDR3 region is CAWSDDPRRTDTQYF. The DNA of the CDR3 is TGTGCCTGGAGCGACGACCCGAGGCGGACAGATACGCAGTATTTT.

As concerns this clone: Other DNA sequences in the sample encode the same CDR3. The J gene is TRBJ1-4, the V gene TRBV5-6; D perhaps matches TRBD1 (5 bases). V dropped 3 bases and J dropped 8 bases, with 14 bases sitting between them. Germline CDR1 and CDR2: SGHDT and YYEEEE. The CDR3 is 14 amino acids. The CDR3 coding sequence is TGTGCCAGCAGCTCCGCCGGGGGTGGGGAAAAACTGTTTTTT. Protein: CASSSAGGGEKLFF.

V and J are TRBV13 and TRBJ2-3; 11 bases are shared with TRBD2. The germline V gene encodes CDR1 PRHDT and CDR2 FYEKMQ (reference sequence). The CDR3 runs 15 residues. Trimming took 3 bases from V and 6 from J; bases not matched to a gene: 5. This CDR3 reads CASSFSGRGTDTQYF. The CDR3 DNA follows: TGTGCCAGCAGCTTTAGCGGGAGGGGGACGGATACGCAGTATTTT.

The J gene is TRBJ1-2, the V gene TRBV7-9; TRBD1 matches 8 bases. This CDR3 is 14 amino acids long. Germline V gene lookup returns CDR1 SEHNR and CDR2 FQNEAQ (reference sequence). Trimming cost V 5 bases and J 3 bases; bases outside gene matches: 5. The CDR3 coding sequence is TGTGCCAGCAGCACAGCAGGGGGCGACTATGGCTACACCTTC. This translates into CASSTAGGDYGYTF.

This clone was detected only a few times. The V gene is TRBV15, the J gene TRBJ2-3; 12 bases match TRBD2. This CDR3 spans 16 amino acids. V lost 5 bases to trimming and J lost 0 bases; unmatched junction nucleotides: 3. Per the germline V gene, CDR1 is LNHNV and CDR2 is YYDKDF (reference sequence). CDR3 bases: TGTGCCACCAGCCAAGGACTAGCGGGGAGCACAGATACGCAGTATTTT. Its protein is CATSQGLAGSTDTQYF.

The chain links TRBV27 to TRBJ2-7; D uncertain. V lost 5 bases and J 2 bases, leaving 16 bases between the germline ends. From germline, CDR1 is MNHEY and CDR2 SMNVEV (reference sequence). CDR3 length equals 15 residues. For the CDR3, the DNA is TGTGCCAGCAGTACCTTTTTAAACCGAACCTACGAGCAGTACGTC. It is translated as CASSTFLNRTYEQYV.

The table lists this clone with a few counts. V is TRBV7-3 and J is TRBJ2-1, with 7 bases fitting TRBD2. This CDR3 region has 15 residues. Trimming removed 2 bases from V and 7 bases from J; junction bases left unmatched: 8. Germline CDR1 reads SGHTA; CDR2 reads FQGTGA. CDR3 DNA: TGTGCCAGCAGCTTAGACGGCGGGAGCGGGAATGAGCAGTTCTTC. Its translation: CASSLDGGSGNEQFF.

This clone was observed a handful of times. The DNA for the CDR3 is TGTGCCAGCACTAATTTCTACGAGCAGTACTTC. It is translated as CASTNFYEQYF. This chain uses TRBV7-9 with TRBJ2-7; D not resolved. Trimming removed 7 bases from V and 3 bases from J, with 7 bases in between. The germline V gene encodes CDR1 SEHNR and CDR2 FQNEAQ (reference sequence). This CDR3 contains 11 residues. Full variable domain (rest looked up from reference TRBV7-9 and TRBJ2-7): DTGVSQNPRHKITKRGQNVTFRCDPISEHNRLYWYRQTLGQGPEFLTYFQNEAQLEKSRLLSDRFSAERPKGSFSTLEIQRTEQGDSAMYLCASTNFYEQYFGPGTRLTVT.